The rows below give T cell receptor beta chains drawn from one sample of a study of blood T cell repertoires in COVID-19. The assay was immunoSEQ multiplex PCR, and TCRdb's table has in-frame clones only and misses some. The sample yields 160,000 or so clones, around 84% seen once. The material sequenced was peripheral blood. These receptors were collected from a woman older than 75 with acute or convalescent COVID-19. Both conserved end residues are part of each CDR3. The D gene is left open where the match is weak. Clone size is given for some rows only: seen once, a few or many times, or a class if the clone is expanded.

j_call d_call clone_size v_call cdr3_length cdr3_aa cdr3_nt
TRBJ1-6 NA NA TRBV10-3 14 CAISESPGVSPLHF TGTGCCATCAGTGAGTCACCAGGTGTTTCACCCCTCCACTTT
TRBJ1-3 NA NA TRBV5-1 16 CASSLGDSHAGNTIYF TGCGCCAGCAGCTTGGGCGACAGCCATGCTGGAAACACCATATATTTT
TRBJ1-5 NA NA TRBV5-1 13 CASSLEANQPQHF TGCGCCAGCAGCTTGGAAGCTAATCAGCCCCAGCATTTT
TRBJ2-2 NA NA TRBV2 15 CASSENVANTGELFF TGTGCCAGCAGTGAAAACGTAGCGAACACCGGGGAGCTGTTTTTT
TRBJ2-6 NA many TRBV19 15 CASSIARTGANVLTF TGTGCCAGTAGTATAGCCAGAACAGGGGCCAACGTCCTGACTTTC
TRBJ2-5 NA NA TRBV5-1 16 CASSLGGFPRRETQYF TGCGCCAGCAGCTTGGGAGGGTTTCCGAGGAGAGAGACCCAGTACTTC
TRBJ2-1 NA NA TRBV24-1 13 CATGGMIGHEQFF TGTGCCACCGGCGGGATGATAGGTCATGAGCAGTTCTTC
TRBJ2-5 TRBD2 NA TRBV19 13 CASSSGRRETQYF TGTGCCAGTAGTAGCGGGAGGAGGGAGACCCAGTACTTC
TRBJ1-6 NA NA TRBV5-6 14 CASSLGGGDSPLHF TGTGCCAGCAGCTTGGGGGGGGGTGACTCACCCCTCCACTTT
TRBJ2-7 TRBD1 NA TRBV6-2/TRBV6-3 16 CASSYSSTGGWYEQYF TGTGCCAGCAGTTACTCGTCGACAGGGGGCTGGTACGAGCAGTACTTC
TRBJ2-5 NA NA TRBV24-1 12 CATSLGARTQYF TGTGCCACCTCTCTGGGGGCTCGGACCCAGTACTTC
TRBJ2-3 NA NA TRBV9 13 CASSVQGSDTQYF TGTGCCAGCAGCGTGCAGGGTTCAGATACGCAGTATTTT
TRBJ1-5 NA few TRBV5-4 11 CASSLNQPQHF TGTGCCAGCAGCCTCAATCAGCCCCAGCATTTT
TRBJ2-7 NA NA TRBV13 14 CASSLTPGSYEQYF TGTGCCAGCAGCTTAACCCCAGGCTCCTACGAGCAGTACTTC
TRBJ2-7 TRBD1 NA TRBV19 14 CASSGGTGGYEQYF TGTGCCAGTAGTGGCGGGACAGGGGGCTACGAGCAGTACTTC
TRBJ1-3 TRBD1 few TRBV9 18 CASSGGTGPNHSGNTIYF TGTGCCAGCAGCGGAGGGACAGGGCCCAATCACTCTGGAAACACCATATATTTT
TRBJ1-1 NA few TRBV4-1 15 CASSQAKGGVREAFF TGCGCCAGCAGCCAAGCGAAAGGAGGGGTGAGGGAAGCTTTCTTT
TRBJ2-1 TRBD2 NA TRBV10-3 14 CAIKTSGGYNEQFF TGTGCCATCAAGACTAGCGGGGGTTACAATGAGCAGTTCTTC
TRBJ1-6 TRBD1 NA TRBV7-2 14 CASSWGTANSPLHF TGTGCCAGCAGCTGGGGGACAGCTAATTCACCCCTCCACTTT
TRBJ2-3 TRBD1 NA TRBV3-1/TRBV3-2 15 CASREAGGRTDTQYF TGTGCCAGCAGGGAGGCAGGGGGCCGCACAGATACGCAGTATTTT
TRBJ1-4 NA NA TRBV29-1 12 CSVAGPREKLFF TGCAGCGTTGCGGGTCCTAGAGAAAAACTGTTTTTT
TRBJ1-1 TRBD1 NA TRBV5-1 16 CASSWGVGQQNTEAFF TGCGCCAGCAGCTGGGGGGTGGGACAGCAGAACACTGAAGCTTTCTTT
TRBJ2-7 TRBD1 NA TRBV5-1 15 CASSFGQGSSYEQYF TGCGCCAGCAGCTTTGGACAGGGGAGCTCCTACGAGCAGTACTTC
TRBJ2-7 TRBD2 NA TRBV7-2 16 CASSYTSGRTGGEQYF TGTGCCAGCAGCTATACTAGCGGGAGAACGGGAGGCGAGCAGTACTTC
TRBJ2-1 TRBD1 NA TRBV28 15 CASSLLTGDFYEQFF TGTGCCAGCAGTTTATTAACAGGGGATTTCTATGAGCAGTTCTTC
TRBJ1-2 TRBD1 once TRBV19 17 CASSNLRDRGKHYGYTF TGTGCCAGTAGCAACCTCCGGGACAGGGGGAAACACTATGGCTACACCTTC
TRBJ2-1 TRBD2 NA TRBV4-2 15 CASPTSGYSYNEQFF TGTGCCAGCCCGACTAGCGGGTACTCCTACAATGAGCAGTTCTTC